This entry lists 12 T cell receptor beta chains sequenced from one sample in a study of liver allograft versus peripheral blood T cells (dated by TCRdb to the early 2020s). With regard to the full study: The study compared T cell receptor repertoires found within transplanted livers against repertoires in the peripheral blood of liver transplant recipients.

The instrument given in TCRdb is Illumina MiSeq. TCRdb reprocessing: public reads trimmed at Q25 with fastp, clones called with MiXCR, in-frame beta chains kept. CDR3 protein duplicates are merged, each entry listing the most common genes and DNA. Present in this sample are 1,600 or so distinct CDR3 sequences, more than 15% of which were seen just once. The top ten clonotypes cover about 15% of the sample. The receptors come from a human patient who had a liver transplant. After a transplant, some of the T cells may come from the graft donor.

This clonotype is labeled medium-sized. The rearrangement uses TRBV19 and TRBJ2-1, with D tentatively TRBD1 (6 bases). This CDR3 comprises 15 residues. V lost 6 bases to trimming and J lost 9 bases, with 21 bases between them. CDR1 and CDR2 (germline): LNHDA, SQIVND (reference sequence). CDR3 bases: TGTGCCAGTAGCAAGGGGACAACATATACGGGTGAGCAGTTCTTC. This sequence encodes CASSKGTTYTGEQFF.

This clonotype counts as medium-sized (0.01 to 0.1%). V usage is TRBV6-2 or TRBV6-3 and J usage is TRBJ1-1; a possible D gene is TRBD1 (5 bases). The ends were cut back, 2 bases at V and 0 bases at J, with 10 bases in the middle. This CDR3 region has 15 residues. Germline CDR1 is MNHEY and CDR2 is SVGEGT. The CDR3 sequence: CASSYGGTLNTEAFF. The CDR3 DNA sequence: TGTGCCAGCAGTTACGGAGGGACCCTGAACACTGAAGCTTTCTTT.

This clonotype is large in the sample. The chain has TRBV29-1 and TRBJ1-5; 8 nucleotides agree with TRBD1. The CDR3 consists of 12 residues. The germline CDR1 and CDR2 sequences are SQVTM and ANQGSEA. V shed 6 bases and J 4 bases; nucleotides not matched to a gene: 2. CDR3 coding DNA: TGCAGCGTGGGGGACAGGAATCAGCCCCAGCATTTT. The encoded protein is CSVGDRNQPQHF.

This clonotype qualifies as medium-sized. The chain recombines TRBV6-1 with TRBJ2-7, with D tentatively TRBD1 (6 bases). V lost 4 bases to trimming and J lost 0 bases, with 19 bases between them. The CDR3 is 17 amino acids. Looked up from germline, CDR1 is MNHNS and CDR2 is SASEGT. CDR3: CASSGYTDRSISYEQYF. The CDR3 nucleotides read TGTGCCAGCAGTGGTTATACCGACAGGAGCATCTCCTACGAGCAGTACTTC.

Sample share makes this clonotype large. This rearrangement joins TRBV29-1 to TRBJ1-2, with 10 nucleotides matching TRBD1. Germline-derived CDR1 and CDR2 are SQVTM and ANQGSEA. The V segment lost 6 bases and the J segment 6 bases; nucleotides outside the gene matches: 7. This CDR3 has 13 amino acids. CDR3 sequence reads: CSVPGQGLHGYTF. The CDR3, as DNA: TGCAGCGTCCCGGGACAGGGGCTCCATGGCTACACCTTC. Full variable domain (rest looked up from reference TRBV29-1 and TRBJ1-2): SAVISQKPSRDICQRGTSLTIQCQVDSQVTMMFWYRQQPGQSLTLIATANQGSEATYESGFVIDKFPISRPNLTFSTLTVSNMSPEDSSIYLCSVPGQGLHGYTFGSGTRLTVV.

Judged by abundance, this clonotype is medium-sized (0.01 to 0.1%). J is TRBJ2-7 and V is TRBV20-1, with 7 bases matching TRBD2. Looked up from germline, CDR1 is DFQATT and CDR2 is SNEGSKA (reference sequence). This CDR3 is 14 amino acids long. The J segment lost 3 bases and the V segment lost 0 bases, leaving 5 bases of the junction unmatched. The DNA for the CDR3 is TGCAGTGCTAGAGACGGGGGGTTCGGCTACGAGCAGTACTTC. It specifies CSARDGGFGYEQYF.

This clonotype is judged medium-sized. The CDR3 reads CASSRGGTNTEAFF. The CDR3 nucleotides read TGTGCCAGCAGTCGCGGAGGAACGAACACTGAAGCTTTCTTT. The gene calls are TRBV6-5 and TRBJ1-1; no firm D call. CDR3 size: 14 residues. Germline V gene data show CDR1 as MNHEY and CDR2 as SVGAGI. The V end lost 5 bases, the J end lost 1 base, and 11 bases lay between the germline ends.

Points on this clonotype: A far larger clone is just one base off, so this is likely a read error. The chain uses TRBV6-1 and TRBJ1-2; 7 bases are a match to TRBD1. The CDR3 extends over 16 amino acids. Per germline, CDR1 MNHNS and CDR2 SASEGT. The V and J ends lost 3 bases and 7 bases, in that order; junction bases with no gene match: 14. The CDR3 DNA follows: TGTGCCAGCAGTGAGTCGGACAGGTCGGCGGGTGGTGGCTACACCTTC. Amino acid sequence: CASSESDRSAGGGYTF.

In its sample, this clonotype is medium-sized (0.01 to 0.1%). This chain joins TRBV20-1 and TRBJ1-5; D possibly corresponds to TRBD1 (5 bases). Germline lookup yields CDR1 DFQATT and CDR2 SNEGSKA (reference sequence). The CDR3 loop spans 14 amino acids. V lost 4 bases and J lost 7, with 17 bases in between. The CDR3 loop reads CSAIPSQGEQPQHF. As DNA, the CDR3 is TGCAGTGCTATCCCGTCTCAGGGAGAACAGCCCCAGCATTTT.

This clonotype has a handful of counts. CDR3 DNA: TGTGCCAGTAGTATTCGGGGGGCGGGCACCGGGGAGCTGTTTTTT. Amino acids: CASSIRGAGTGELFF. This chain links TRBV19 with TRBJ2-2, with D tentatively TRBD2 (7 bases). CDR3 size: 15 residues. V lost 3 bases, J lost 4 bases, and 12 bases lay in between. Germline-derived CDR1 and CDR2 are LNHDA and SQIVND (reference sequence).

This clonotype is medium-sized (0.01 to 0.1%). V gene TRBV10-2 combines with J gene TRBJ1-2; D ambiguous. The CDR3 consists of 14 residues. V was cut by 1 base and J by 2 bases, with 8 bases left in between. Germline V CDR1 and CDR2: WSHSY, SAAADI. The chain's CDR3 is CASSELGRNYGYTF. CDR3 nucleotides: TGCGCCAGCAGTGAGTTAGGCCGAAACTATGGCTACACCTTC.

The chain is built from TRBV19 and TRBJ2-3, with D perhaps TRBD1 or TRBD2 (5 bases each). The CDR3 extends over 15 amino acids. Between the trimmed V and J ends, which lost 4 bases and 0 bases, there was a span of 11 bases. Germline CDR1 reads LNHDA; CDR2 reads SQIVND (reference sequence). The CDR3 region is CASSRGTTSTDTQYF. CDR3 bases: TGTGCCAGTAGTAGGGGGACCACTAGCACAGATACGCAGTATTTT.